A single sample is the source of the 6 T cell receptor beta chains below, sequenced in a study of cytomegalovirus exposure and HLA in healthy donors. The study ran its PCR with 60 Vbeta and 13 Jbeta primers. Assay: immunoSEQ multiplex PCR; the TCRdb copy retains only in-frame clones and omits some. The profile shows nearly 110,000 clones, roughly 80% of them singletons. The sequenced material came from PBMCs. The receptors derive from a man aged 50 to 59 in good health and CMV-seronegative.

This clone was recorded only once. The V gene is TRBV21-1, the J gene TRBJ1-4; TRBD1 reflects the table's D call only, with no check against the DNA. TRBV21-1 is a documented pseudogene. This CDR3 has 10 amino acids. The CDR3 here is CASQGERYIF. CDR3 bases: TGTGCCAGCCAAGGGGAAAGATACATTTTT.

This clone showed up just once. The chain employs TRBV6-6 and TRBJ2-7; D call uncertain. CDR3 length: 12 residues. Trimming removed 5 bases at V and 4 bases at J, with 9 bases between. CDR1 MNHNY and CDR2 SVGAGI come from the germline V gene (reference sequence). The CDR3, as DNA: TGTGCCAGCAGTCGACTCGTATACGAGCAGTACTTC. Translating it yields CASSRLVYEQYF.

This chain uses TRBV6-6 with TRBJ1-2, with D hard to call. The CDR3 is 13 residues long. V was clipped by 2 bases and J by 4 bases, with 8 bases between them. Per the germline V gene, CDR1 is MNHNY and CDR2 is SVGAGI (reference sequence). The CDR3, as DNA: TGTGCCAGCAGTTACGGGGAGGGCTATGGCTACACCTTC. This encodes CASSYGEGYGYTF.

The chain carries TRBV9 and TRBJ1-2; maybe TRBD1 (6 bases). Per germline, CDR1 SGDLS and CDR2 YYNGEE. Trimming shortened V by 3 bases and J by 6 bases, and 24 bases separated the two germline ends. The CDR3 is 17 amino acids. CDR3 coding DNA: TGTGCCAGCAGCGCCCGACGTCTCACAGGGACATTTAATGGCTACACCTTC. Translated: CASSARRLTGTFNGYTF.

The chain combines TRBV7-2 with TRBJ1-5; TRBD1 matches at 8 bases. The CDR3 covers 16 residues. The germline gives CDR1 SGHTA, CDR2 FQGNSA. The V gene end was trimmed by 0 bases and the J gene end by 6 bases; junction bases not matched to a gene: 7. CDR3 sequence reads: CASSLATGGVGQPQHF. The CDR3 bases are TGTGCCAGCAGCTTAGCAACAGGGGGGGTCGGTCAGCCCCAGCATTTT.

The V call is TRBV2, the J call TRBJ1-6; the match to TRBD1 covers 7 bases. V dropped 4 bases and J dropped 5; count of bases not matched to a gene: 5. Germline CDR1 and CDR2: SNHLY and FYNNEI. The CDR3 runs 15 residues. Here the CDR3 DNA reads TGTGCCAGCAGTGGATCAGGGGGAAATAATTCACCCCTCCACTTT. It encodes CASSGSGGNNSPLHF.